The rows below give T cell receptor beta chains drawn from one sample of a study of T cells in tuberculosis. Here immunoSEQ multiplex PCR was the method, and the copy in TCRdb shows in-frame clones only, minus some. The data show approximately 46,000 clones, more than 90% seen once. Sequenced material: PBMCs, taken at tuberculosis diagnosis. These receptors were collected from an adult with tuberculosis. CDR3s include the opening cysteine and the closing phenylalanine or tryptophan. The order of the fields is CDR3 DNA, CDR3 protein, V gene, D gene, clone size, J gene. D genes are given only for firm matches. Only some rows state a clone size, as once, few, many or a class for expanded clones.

CDR3 DNA: TGTGCCAGCAAGCCTAGCGGGAACTCAGGCCACGAGCAGTACTTC
CDR3 protein: CASKPSGNSGHEQYF
V gene: TRBV2
D gene: TRBD2
clone size: -
J gene: TRBJ2-7

CDR3 DNA: TGCAGCGTCTGCAGGGGTAGGGACACTGAAGCTTTCTTT
CDR3 protein: CSVCRGRDTEAFF
V gene: TRBV29-1
D gene: -
clone size: -
J gene: TRBJ1-1

CDR3 DNA: TGTGCCAGCAGCTCGACAGGGGCCACTGAAGCTTTCTTT
CDR3 protein: CASSSTGATEAFF
V gene: TRBV11-3
D gene: TRBD1
clone size: once
J gene: TRBJ1-1

CDR3 DNA: TGTGCCAGCAGTAAGGACAGGGGAGCGATGTGGGTACGGCAGTTCTTC
CDR3 protein: CASSKDRGAMWVRQFF
V gene: TRBV6-6
D gene: TRBD1
clone size: -
J gene: TRBJ2-1

CDR3 DNA: TGTGCCAGCAGCTTGGGGCCGGGACTAGCCTCAAATGAGCAGTTCTTC
CDR3 protein: CASSLGPGLASNEQFF
V gene: TRBV5-5
D gene: TRBD2
clone size: -
J gene: TRBJ2-1

CDR3 DNA: TGTGCCACTAGGGACTCCCACCGAGAGCAGTACTTC
CDR3 protein: CATRDSHREQYF
V gene: TRBV19
D gene: -
clone size: -
J gene: TRBJ2-7

CDR3 DNA: TGCAGCGTCGGACAGGGTAGTGGCTACACCTTC
CDR3 protein: CSVGQGSGYTF
V gene: TRBV29-1
D gene: TRBD1
clone size: -
J gene: TRBJ1-2

CDR3 DNA: TGTGCCAGTACCCCCGGACTAGCGGGAGGGTCCTACAATGAGCAGTTCTTC
CDR3 protein: CASTPGLAGGSYNEQFF
V gene: TRBV19
D gene: TRBD2
clone size: -
J gene: TRBJ2-1

CDR3 DNA: TGCGCCAGCAGCCAAGAGGCGGGCCACACCGGGGAGCTGTTTTTT
CDR3 protein: CASSQEAGHTGELFF
V gene: TRBV4-3
D gene: -
clone size: -
J gene: TRBJ2-2

CDR3 DNA: TGCGCCAGCTCCCCCACTAGCGGGAGTTACAATGAGCAGTTCTTC
CDR3 protein: CASSPTSGSYNEQFF
V gene: TRBV5-1
D gene: TRBD2
clone size: -
J gene: TRBJ2-1

CDR3 DNA: TGTGCCACCGAGGGGGCTGCTGAAGCTTTCTTT
CDR3 protein: CATEGAAEAFF
V gene: TRBV2
D gene: TRBD1
clone size: -
J gene: TRBJ1-1

CDR3 DNA: TGTGCCACCAGCAGAGATGTCGCAGGAGGGCAGTACTTC
CDR3 protein: CATSRDVAGGQYF
V gene: TRBV15
D gene: -
clone size: -
J gene: TRBJ2-7

CDR3 DNA: TGTGCCTGGAGTGTACAGGCAGAGACCCAGTACTTC
CDR3 protein: CAWSVQAETQYF
V gene: TRBV30
D gene: -
clone size: -
J gene: TRBJ2-5

CDR3 DNA: TGTGCCAGCAGCTTAAGCGGGAGAAAGGGAGAGACCCAGTACTTC
CDR3 protein: CASSLSGRKGETQYF
V gene: TRBV7-9
D gene: TRBD2
clone size: -
J gene: TRBJ2-5

CDR3 DNA: TGTGACGCCCCAGGGAACTACGAGCAGTACTTC
CDR3 protein: CDAPGNYEQYF
V gene: TRBV15
D gene: -
clone size: once
J gene: TRBJ2-7

CDR3 DNA: TGTGCCAGCAGAGGGACAGGGAGAACCGGGGAGCTGTTTTTT
CDR3 protein: CASRGTGRTGELFF
V gene: TRBV6-6
D gene: TRBD1
clone size: -
J gene: TRBJ2-2

CDR3 DNA: TGTGCCTGGCTACAGGGGGGTAATGAAAAACTGTTTTTT
CDR3 protein: CAWLQGGNEKLFF
V gene: TRBV30
D gene: TRBD1
clone size: -
J gene: TRBJ1-4

CDR3 DNA: TGTGCCAGCAACTATGGGACAGGGATAATGAACACTGAAGCTTTCTTT
CDR3 protein: CASNYGTGIMNTEAFF
V gene: TRBV14
D gene: TRBD1
clone size: -
J gene: TRBJ1-1

CDR3 DNA: TGTGCCTGGAAGGCTAGCGGACCTGGGAATGAGCAGTTCTTC
CDR3 protein: CAWKASGPGNEQFF
V gene: TRBV30
D gene: TRBD2
clone size: -
J gene: TRBJ2-1

CDR3 DNA: TGCGCCAGCAGCCAGACGGGACTTACATACAATGAGCAGTTCTTC
CDR3 protein: CASSQTGLTYNEQFF
V gene: TRBV4-1
D gene: -
clone size: once
J gene: TRBJ2-1

CDR3 DNA: TGTGCCAGTAGTCTCAGACAGGGCGATGGCTACACCTTC
CDR3 protein: CASSLRQGDGYTF
V gene: TRBV19
D gene: TRBD1
clone size: -
J gene: TRBJ1-2

CDR3 DNA: TGTGCCAGCAGTTTTTTACTCTATGGCTACACCTTC
CDR3 protein: CASSFLLYGYTF
V gene: TRBV28
D gene: -
clone size: once
J gene: TRBJ1-2

CDR3 DNA: TGTGCCAGCAGCAGCGCCATGAACACCGGGGAGCTGTTTTTT
CDR3 protein: CASSSAMNTGELFF
V gene: TRBV27
D gene: -
clone size: -
J gene: TRBJ2-2

CDR3 DNA: TGTGCCAGCAGCTTAAGCGGGCATAGCTCCTACGAGCAGTACTTC
CDR3 protein: CASSLSGHSSYEQYF
V gene: TRBV11-2
D gene: -
clone size: -
J gene: TRBJ2-7

CDR3 DNA: TGTGCCAGCAGGAAAATTCCCCAACAGGGGGTGAACACCGGGGAGCTGTTTTTT
CDR3 protein: CASRKIPQQGVNTGELFF
V gene: TRBV28
D gene: TRBD1
clone size: once
J gene: TRBJ2-2

CDR3 DNA: TGTGCCAGCAGTTTACTTATATCCGACAGACTCCTAAGAAACGAGCAGTACTTC
CDR3 protein: CASSLLISDRLLRNEQYF
V gene: TRBV28
D gene: -
clone size: -
J gene: TRBJ2-7

CDR3 DNA: TGTGCCAGCAGCCCTGTAGCGGGGCCCACAGATACGCAGTATTTT
CDR3 protein: CASSPVAGPTDTQYF
V gene: TRBV4-2
D gene: TRBD2
clone size: -
J gene: TRBJ2-3

CDR3 DNA: TGTGCCACTTCTAAAGCGGGGATGAACACAGATACGCAGTATTTT
CDR3 protein: CATSKAGMNTDTQYF
V gene: TRBV19
D gene: TRBD2
clone size: -
J gene: TRBJ2-3

CDR3 DNA: TGTGCCAGCAGCGTAGGGACAGGGGTCTACTCTGGAAACACCATATATTTT
CDR3 protein: CASSVGTGVYSGNTIYF
V gene: TRBV9
D gene: TRBD1
clone size: -
J gene: TRBJ1-3

CDR3 DNA: TGTGCCTGGAGTGAGGGGTTTAACTATGGCTACACCTTC
CDR3 protein: CAWSEGFNYGYTF
V gene: TRBV30
D gene: -
clone size: -
J gene: TRBJ1-2

CDR3 DNA: TGTGCCAGCAGCCCCCAGGGACTGAGGCTTGGTACCGGGGAGCTGTTTTTT
CDR3 protein: CASSPQGLRLGTGELFF
V gene: TRBV9
D gene: -
clone size: -
J gene: TRBJ2-2

CDR3 DNA: TGTGCCAGCTCACCAGACCGGGGGGCTAACTATGGCTACACCTTC
CDR3 protein: CASSPDRGANYGYTF
V gene: TRBV18
D gene: -
clone size: -
J gene: TRBJ1-2

CDR3 DNA: TGTGCCAGCAGCCAAGGGGGGGCCGGACTAGCGGGCCAATACAATGAGCAGTTCTTC
CDR3 protein: CASSQGGAGLAGQYNEQFF
V gene: TRBV4-2
D gene: TRBD2
clone size: -
J gene: TRBJ2-1

CDR3 DNA: TGTGCCAGCAGCTTGGCAGGGAACTATGGCTACACCTTC
CDR3 protein: CASSLAGNYGYTF
V gene: TRBV5-4
D gene: -
clone size: -
J gene: TRBJ1-2

CDR3 DNA: TGTGCTAGCAGCTTATCGTCCAGGCAAGAGACCCAGTACTTC
CDR3 protein: CASSLSSRQETQYF
V gene: TRBV7-7
D gene: -
clone size: -
J gene: TRBJ2-5

CDR3 DNA: TGTGCCAGCAGCGTATCAGGGACAGGGCATGAGCAGTACTTC
CDR3 protein: CASSVSGTGHEQYF
V gene: TRBV9
D gene: TRBD1
clone size: once
J gene: TRBJ2-7

CDR3 DNA: TGTGCCTGGAGGTCGGAGGTTTGGAATGGCTACACCTTC
CDR3 protein: CAWRSEVWNGYTF
V gene: TRBV30
D gene: -
clone size: once
J gene: TRBJ1-2

CDR3 DNA: TGTGCCAGCAGCCTAATACAGGGAACCACCGGGGAGCTGTTTTTT
CDR3 protein: CASSLIQGTTGELFF
V gene: TRBV7-6
D gene: -
clone size: -
J gene: TRBJ2-2

CDR3 DNA: TGTGCCAGCGGCACAGGGGGTGGTATCAATGAGCAGTTCTTC
CDR3 protein: CASGTGGGINEQFF
V gene: TRBV9
D gene: TRBD1
clone size: -
J gene: TRBJ2-1

CDR3 DNA: TGTGCCAGCAGCGGGACTAGCGGGAGAGCAGATACGCAGTATTTT
CDR3 protein: CASSGTSGRADTQYF
V gene: TRBV9
D gene: TRBD2
clone size: -
J gene: TRBJ2-3

CDR3 DNA: TGCGCCAGCAGCAGGAGTCTGAACACTGAAGCTTTCTTT
CDR3 protein: CASSRSLNTEAFF
V gene: TRBV4-3
D gene: -
clone size: -
J gene: TRBJ1-1

CDR3 DNA: TGTGCCAGCAGCCAGGAACTCGGCGGGTATGGCTACACCTTC
CDR3 protein: CASSQELGGYGYTF
V gene: TRBV14
D gene: -
clone size: -
J gene: TRBJ1-2

CDR3 DNA: TGTGCCAGCAGCTGGACAGGGAATACCGGGGAGCTGTTTTTT
CDR3 protein: CASSWTGNTGELFF
V gene: TRBV7-3
D gene: TRBD1
clone size: -
J gene: TRBJ2-2

CDR3 DNA: TGCGCCAGCAGCTTAGCTCCCTACCCCTCTGGAAACACCATATATTTT
CDR3 protein: CASSLAPYPSGNTIYF
V gene: TRBV5-1
D gene: -
clone size: -
J gene: TRBJ1-3

CDR3 DNA: TGTGCCAGTAGCGGGAGAGAGACCCAGTACTTC
CDR3 protein: CASSGRETQYF
V gene: TRBV19
D gene: -
clone size: -
J gene: TRBJ2-5

CDR3 DNA: TGTGCCAGCAGTCCCGGGACTTCTGGGGCCAACGTCCTGACTTTC
CDR3 protein: CASSPGTSGANVLTF
V gene: TRBV5-8
D gene: -
clone size: -
J gene: TRBJ2-6

CDR3 DNA: TGTGCCAGCAGTGAGGCGGGAGCGAACACCGGGGAGCTGTTTTTT
CDR3 protein: CASSEAGANTGELFF
V gene: TRBV6-4
D gene: TRBD2
clone size: once
J gene: TRBJ2-2